These T cell receptor beta chains were read from a single sample in a study of T cell responses to AZD1222 COVID-19 vaccine. Repertoires were generated with immunoSEQ multiplex PCR, while TCRdb's copy carries only in-frame clones and drops some. The sample contains 140,000 to 150,000 clones, about 94% of which appear only once. The sample was peripheral blood, taken 28 days after the second AZD1222 dose. Receptors were obtained from an adult who received the AZD1222 COVID-19 vaccine. Both conserved end residues are part of each CDR3. Fields, in order: clone size, D gene, V gene, J gene, CDR3 DNA, CDR3 protein. A D gene is named only where the DNA matches it firmly. The size of a clone is reported for some rows only, either as once, few or many, or as a class for expanded clones.

clone_size: -; d_call: -; v_call: TRBV5-8; j_call: TRBJ1-6; cdr3_nt: TGTGCCAGCAGCAACGGACGGAATTCACCCCTCCACTTT; cdr3_aa: CASSNGRNSPLHF
clone_size: -; d_call: -; v_call: TRBV7-7; j_call: TRBJ2-1; cdr3_nt: TGTGCCAGCAGCCGGGGTGGGGGGAGTGGCCTCCATGAGCAGTTCTTC; cdr3_aa: CASSRGGGSGLHEQFF
clone_size: -; d_call: TRBD2; v_call: TRBV6-6; j_call: TRBJ2-1; cdr3_nt: TGTGCCAGCAGTTACTACGGGGGAGGGTACAATGAGCAGTTCTTC; cdr3_aa: CASSYYGGGYNEQFF
clone_size: -; d_call: -; v_call: TRBV5-1; j_call: TRBJ2-1; cdr3_nt: TGCGCCAGCAGCTTGGTTTCCTCCCCTGGGGGTGAGCAGTTCTTC; cdr3_aa: CASSLVSSPGGEQFF
clone_size: -; d_call: -; v_call: TRBV6-2/TRBV6-3; j_call: TRBJ2-1; cdr3_nt: TGTGCCAGCAGTTACTCTTCGAGGGGGAGCTACAATGAGCAGTTCTTC; cdr3_aa: CASSYSSRGSYNEQFF
clone_size: -; d_call: -; v_call: TRBV28; j_call: TRBJ2-3; cdr3_nt: TGTGCCAGCAGTGGATCTCTCGTGTCACCAGATACGCAGTATTTT; cdr3_aa: CASSGSLVSPDTQYF
clone_size: -; d_call: -; v_call: TRBV7-2; j_call: TRBJ1-3; cdr3_nt: TGTGCCAGCAGCTCAGCGGGGTTTTCCGGAAACACCATATATTTT; cdr3_aa: CASSSAGFSGNTIYF
clone_size: -; d_call: TRBD1; v_call: TRBV6-4; j_call: TRBJ2-3; cdr3_nt: TGTGCCAGCAGTGCCGGGACAGGGGTCACAGATACGCAGTATTTT; cdr3_aa: CASSAGTGVTDTQYF
clone_size: -; d_call: -; v_call: TRBV18; j_call: TRBJ1-5; cdr3_nt: TGTGCCAGCTCCCTTTATAGCAATCAGCCCCAGCATTTT; cdr3_aa: CASSLYSNQPQHF
clone_size: -; d_call: TRBD1; v_call: TRBV11-3; j_call: TRBJ2-7; cdr3_nt: TGTGCCAGCAGCTCCCGGGGACAGGGGGTAACAATATACTACGAGCAGTACTTC; cdr3_aa: CASSSRGQGVTIYYEQYF
clone_size: -; d_call: TRBD1; v_call: TRBV9; j_call: TRBJ1-6; cdr3_nt: TGTGCCAGCAGCGCCGGGACAGGGAATTCACCCCTCCACTTT; cdr3_aa: CASSAGTGNSPLHF
clone_size: -; d_call: -; v_call: TRBV6-2/TRBV6-3; j_call: TRBJ1-1; cdr3_nt: TGTGCCAGCAGTTCGGGGGTGACCACTGAAGCTTTCTTT; cdr3_aa: CASSSGVTTEAFF
clone_size: -; d_call: -; v_call: TRBV5-1; j_call: TRBJ2-7; cdr3_nt: TGCGCCAGCAGCCGGGGACTCATTTCCTACGAGCAGTACTTC; cdr3_aa: CASSRGLISYEQYF
clone_size: -; d_call: TRBD2; v_call: TRBV20-1; j_call: TRBJ2-7; cdr3_nt: TGCAGTGCTAGTCAGGGCGGGGGGACCTCCTACGAGCAGTACTTC; cdr3_aa: CSASQGGGTSYEQYF
clone_size: -; d_call: TRBD2; v_call: TRBV10-3; j_call: TRBJ2-1; cdr3_nt: TGTGCCATCAGTGAGGGGACTAGCGGGACCAATGAGCAGTTCTTC; cdr3_aa: CAISEGTSGTNEQFF
clone_size: -; d_call: -; v_call: TRBV2; j_call: TRBJ2-6; cdr3_nt: TGTGCCAGCAGCACAAGCTCTGGGGCCAACGTCCTGACTTTC; cdr3_aa: CASSTSSGANVLTF
clone_size: -; d_call: -; v_call: TRBV28; j_call: TRBJ1-5; cdr3_nt: TGTGCCAGCAGCCGTGTCCATTCGTATAGCAATCAGCCCCAGCATTTT; cdr3_aa: CASSRVHSYSNQPQHF
clone_size: -; d_call: -; v_call: TRBV27; j_call: TRBJ1-2; cdr3_nt: TGTGCCAGCAGTTTACCGGGACTTGGCTACACCTTC; cdr3_aa: CASSLPGLGYTF
clone_size: -; d_call: -; v_call: TRBV27; j_call: TRBJ1-1; cdr3_nt: TGTGCCAGCAGCTGGCAGGGAGGGACTGAAGCTTTCTTT; cdr3_aa: CASSWQGGTEAFF
clone_size: once; d_call: TRBD1; v_call: TRBV15; j_call: TRBJ2-7; cdr3_nt: TGTGCCACCAGCAGAGACAGGGGGCGCTTACCGGGACAATTC; cdr3_aa: CATSRDRGRLPGQF
clone_size: -; d_call: -; v_call: TRBV12-3/TRBV12-4; j_call: TRBJ2-3; cdr3_nt: TGTGCCAGCAGAAGCGGTCGTACAGATACGCAGTATTTT; cdr3_aa: CASRSGRTDTQYF
clone_size: -; d_call: TRBD2; v_call: TRBV18; j_call: TRBJ2-5; cdr3_nt: TGTGCCAGCTCACCAGGTCTACTAGCGGAACAAGAGACCCAGTACTTC; cdr3_aa: CASSPGLLAEQETQYF
clone_size: -; d_call: TRBD2; v_call: TRBV7-2; j_call: TRBJ2-2; cdr3_nt: TGTGCCAGCAGCGCTCGACTAGCGGGCGCCGCCGGGGAGCTGTTTTTT; cdr3_aa: CASSARLAGAAGELFF
clone_size: -; d_call: -; v_call: TRBV6-2/TRBV6-3; j_call: TRBJ1-5; cdr3_nt: TGTGCCAGCAGTACAGGGTTTTTTCAGCCCCAGCATTTT; cdr3_aa: CASSTGFFQPQHF
clone_size: -; d_call: -; v_call: TRBV27; j_call: TRBJ1-3; cdr3_nt: TGTGCCAGCAGTTTATCAGGGGGGAACACCATATATTTT; cdr3_aa: CASSLSGGNTIYF